This T cell receptor (beta chain) was sequenced for a study of T cell responses to AZD1222 COVID-19 vaccine. Study findings and constraints: Spike regions recognized by vaccine-associated CD4 TCRs spanned the protein, led by 160-218 and 743-854. Repertoires in all cases were sampled only once the peak T cell response had passed.

Note on this clone: Antigen unknown.

TCRdb's table, derived via immunoSEQ multiplex PCR, lists solely in-frame clones and lacks some. In the table there are about 140,000 clones, 90% to 95% of which are singletons. This CDR3 is built from 19 residues. Germline CDR1 is SGHKS and CDR2 is YYEKEE (reference sequence). V lost 4 bases, J lost 4 bases, and 12 bases stayed unmatched. This TCR was sampled from an adult who had recovered from COVID-19. This sequence joins TRBV5-5 and TRBJ2-2; 14 positions match TRBD2. The material sequenced was peripheral blood, taken after recovery from COVID-19. The CDR3 nucleotides are TGTGCCAGCAGCCACCGGTGGAGGGGGACTAGCGGGGGCACCGGGGAGCTGTTTTTT. It yields the protein CASSHRWRGTSGGTGELFF.